Listed below are T cell receptor beta chains from one sample, sequenced in a study of blood T cell repertoires in COVID-19. Repertoires were generated with immunoSEQ multiplex PCR, while TCRdb's copy carries only in-frame clones and drops some. The sample comprises about 440,000 clones, around nine tenths of which are singletons, and over 1.5% rests with the top ten. The sample was PBMCs or T cells enriched from blood (not recorded which). The receptors stem from a woman between 18 and 29 years old with acute COVID-19. CDR3s include the opening cysteine and the closing phenylalanine or tryptophan. Each record gives: clone size, D gene, J gene, V gene, CDR3 DNA, CDR3 protein. D genes are given only for firm matches. Some rows have no size entry. The others give once, few or many, or a class for an expanded clone.

clone_size: NA
d_call: NA
j_call: TRBJ1-2
v_call: TRBV28
cdr3_nt: TGTGCCAGCAGTTTAGGGGACACTTCTAACTATGGCTACACCTTC
cdr3_aa: CASSLGDTSNYGYTF

clone_size: few
d_call: NA
j_call: TRBJ1-4
v_call: TRBV7-9
cdr3_nt: TGTGCCAGCAGCTTAGCAGGGGATGAAAAACTGTTTTTT
cdr3_aa: CASSLAGDEKLFF

clone_size: NA
d_call: NA
j_call: TRBJ2-5
v_call: TRBV29-1
cdr3_nt: TGCAGCGTTGATGGGCAGGGGTTAGAGACCCAGTACTTC
cdr3_aa: CSVDGQGLETQYF

clone_size: NA
d_call: TRBD1
j_call: TRBJ2-7
v_call: TRBV4-3
cdr3_nt: TGCGCCAGCAGCCAAACACTCGGGACAGCCTACGAGCAGTACTTC
cdr3_aa: CASSQTLGTAYEQYF

clone_size: once
d_call: TRBD1
j_call: TRBJ2-7
v_call: TRBV20-1
cdr3_nt: TGCAGTGCTAAGCCAGGGGGCGAGCAGTACTTC
cdr3_aa: CSAKPGGEQYF

clone_size: NA
d_call: NA
j_call: TRBJ2-4
v_call: TRBV21-1
cdr3_nt: TGTGCCAGCAGCCCCGGATCGGGGGACAGGGGGCATATAGCCAAAAACATTCAGTACTTC
cdr3_aa: CASSPGSGDRGHIAKNIQYF

clone_size: NA
d_call: NA
j_call: TRBJ2-7
v_call: TRBV9
cdr3_nt: TGTGCCAGCAGCGCGTCCGGGGTCTACGAGCAGTACTTC
cdr3_aa: CASSASGVYEQYF

clone_size: NA
d_call: NA
j_call: TRBJ2-2
v_call: TRBV19
cdr3_nt: TGTGCCAGTAGGATCGCCGACAGGAACACCGGGGAGCTGTTTTTT
cdr3_aa: CASRIADRNTGELFF

clone_size: NA
d_call: TRBD1
j_call: TRBJ2-7
v_call: TRBV7-6
cdr3_nt: TGTGCCAGCAGCCCCGAACCGGGACAGGGTATCTACGAGCAGTACTTC
cdr3_aa: CASSPEPGQGIYEQYF

clone_size: NA
d_call: NA
j_call: TRBJ2-7
v_call: TRBV29-1
cdr3_nt: TGCAGCGCGGGACGAGCTTACGAGCAGTACTTC
cdr3_aa: CSAGRAYEQYF

clone_size: NA
d_call: NA
j_call: TRBJ1-4
v_call: TRBV28
cdr3_nt: TGTGCCAGCACATTGGAGGGTGTCGAAAAACTGTTTTTT
cdr3_aa: CASTLEGVEKLFF

clone_size: NA
d_call: NA
j_call: TRBJ2-3
v_call: TRBV21-1
cdr3_nt: TGTGCCAGCACTTGGACTAGCGGGGGGGCAAGAACGCAGTATTTT
cdr3_aa: CASTWTSGGARTQYF

clone_size: NA
d_call: NA
j_call: TRBJ2-7
v_call: TRBV13
cdr3_nt: TGTGCCAGCAGAGATAGTAGCTCCTACGAGCAGTACTTC
cdr3_aa: CASRDSSSYEQYF

clone_size: NA
d_call: TRBD1
j_call: TRBJ2-2
v_call: TRBV18
cdr3_nt: TGTGCCAGCTCGGACAGGGACACCGGGGAGCTGTTTTTT
cdr3_aa: CASSDRDTGELFF

clone_size: once
d_call: NA
j_call: TRBJ2-2
v_call: TRBV6-4
cdr3_nt: TGTGCCAGCAGTGTGGTTGCGTCCGGGGAGCTGTTTTTT
cdr3_aa: CASSVVASGELFF

clone_size: NA
d_call: NA
j_call: TRBJ1-1
v_call: TRBV9
cdr3_nt: TGTGCCAGCAGCGTGAAACTGTCAGGTTGGACTGAAGCTTTCTTT
cdr3_aa: CASSVKLSGWTEAFF